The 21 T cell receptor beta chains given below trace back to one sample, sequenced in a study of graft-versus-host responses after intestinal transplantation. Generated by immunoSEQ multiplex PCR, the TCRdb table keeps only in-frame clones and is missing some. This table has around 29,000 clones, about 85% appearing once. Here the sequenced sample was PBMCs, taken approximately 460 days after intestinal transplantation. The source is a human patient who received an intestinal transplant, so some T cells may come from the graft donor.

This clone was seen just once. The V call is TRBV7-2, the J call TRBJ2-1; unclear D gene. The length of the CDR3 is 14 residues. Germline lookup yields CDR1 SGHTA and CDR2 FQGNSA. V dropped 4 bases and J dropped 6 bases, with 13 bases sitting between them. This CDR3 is CASSSMASGNEQFF. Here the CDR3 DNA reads TGTGCCAGCAGCTCGATGGCCAGTGGCAATGAGCAGTTCTTC.

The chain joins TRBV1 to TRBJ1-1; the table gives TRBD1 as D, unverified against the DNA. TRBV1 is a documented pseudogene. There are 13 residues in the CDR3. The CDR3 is CTSSLTENTEAFF. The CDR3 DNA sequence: TGCACCAGCAGCTTAACAGAAAACACTGAAGCTTTCTTT.

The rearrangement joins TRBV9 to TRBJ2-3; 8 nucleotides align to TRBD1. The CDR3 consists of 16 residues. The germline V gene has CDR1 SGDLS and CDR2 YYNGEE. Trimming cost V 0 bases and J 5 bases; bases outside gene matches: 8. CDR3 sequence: CASSVVPGGVGDTQYF. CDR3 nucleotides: TGTGCCAGCAGCGTAGTACCAGGGGGCGTGGGAGATACGCAGTATTTT.

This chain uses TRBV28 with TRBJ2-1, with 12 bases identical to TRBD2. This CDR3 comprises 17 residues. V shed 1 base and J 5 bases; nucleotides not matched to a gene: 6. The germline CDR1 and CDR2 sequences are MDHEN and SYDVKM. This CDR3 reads CASSLSLAGGQDNEQFF. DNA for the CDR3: TGTGCCAGCAGTTTATCCCTAGCGGGAGGGCAGGACAATGAGCAGTTCTTC.

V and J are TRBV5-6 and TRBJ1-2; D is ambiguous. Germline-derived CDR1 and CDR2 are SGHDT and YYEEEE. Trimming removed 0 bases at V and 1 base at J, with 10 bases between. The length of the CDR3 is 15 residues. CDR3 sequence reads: CASSLDMSFNYGYTF. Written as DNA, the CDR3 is TGTGCCAGCAGCTTGGACATGAGTTTTAACTATGGCTACACCTTC.

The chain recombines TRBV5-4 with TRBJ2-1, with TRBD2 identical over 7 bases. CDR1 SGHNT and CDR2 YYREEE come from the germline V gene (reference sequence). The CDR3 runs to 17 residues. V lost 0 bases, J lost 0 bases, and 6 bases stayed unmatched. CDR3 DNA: TGTGCCAGCAGCTTGGCCGGCGGGAGATCCTCCTACAATGAGCAGTTCTTC. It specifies CASSLAGGRSSYNEQFF. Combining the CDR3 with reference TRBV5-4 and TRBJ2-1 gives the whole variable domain ETGVTQSPTHLIKTRGQQVTLRCSSQSGHNTVSWYQQALGQGPQFIFQYYREEENGRGNFPPRFSGLQFPNYSSELNVNALELDDSALYLCASSLAGGRSSYNEQFFGPGTRLTVL.

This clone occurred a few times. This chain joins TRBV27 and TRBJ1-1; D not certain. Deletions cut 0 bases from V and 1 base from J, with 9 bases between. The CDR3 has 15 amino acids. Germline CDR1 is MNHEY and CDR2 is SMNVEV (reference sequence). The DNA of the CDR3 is TGTGCCAGCAGTTTATCTTGGGCACCGAACACTGAAGCTTTCTTT. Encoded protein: CASSLSWAPNTEAFF.

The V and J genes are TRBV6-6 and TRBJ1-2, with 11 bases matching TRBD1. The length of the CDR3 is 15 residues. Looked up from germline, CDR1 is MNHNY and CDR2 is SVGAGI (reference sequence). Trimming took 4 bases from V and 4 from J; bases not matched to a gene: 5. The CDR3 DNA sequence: TGTGCCAGCAGTTTGGACAGGGGGCTATTCTATGGCTACACCTTC. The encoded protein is CASSLDRGLFYGYTF.

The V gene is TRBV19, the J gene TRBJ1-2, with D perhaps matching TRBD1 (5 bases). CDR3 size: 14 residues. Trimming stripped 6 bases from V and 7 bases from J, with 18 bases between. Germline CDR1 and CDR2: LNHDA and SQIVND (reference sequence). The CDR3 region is CASSENGALGGYTF. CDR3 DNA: TGTGCCAGTAGCGAAAACGGGGCGTTGGGTGGCTACACCTTC.

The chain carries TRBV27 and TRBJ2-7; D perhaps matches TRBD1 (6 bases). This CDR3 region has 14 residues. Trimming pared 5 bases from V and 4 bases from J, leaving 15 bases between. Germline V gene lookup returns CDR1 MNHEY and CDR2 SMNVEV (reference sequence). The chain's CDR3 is CASSPTGHRYEQYF. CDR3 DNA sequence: TGTGCCAGCAGTCCAACGGGACACCGATACGAGCAGTACTTC.

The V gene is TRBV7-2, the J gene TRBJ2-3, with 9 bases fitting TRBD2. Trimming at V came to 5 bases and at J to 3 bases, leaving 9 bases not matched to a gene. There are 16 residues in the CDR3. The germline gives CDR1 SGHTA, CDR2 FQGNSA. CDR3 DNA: TGTGCCAGCAGCCGTCAGCGGGAGGCGAAAACAGATACGCAGTATTTT. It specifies CASSRQREAKTDTQYF.

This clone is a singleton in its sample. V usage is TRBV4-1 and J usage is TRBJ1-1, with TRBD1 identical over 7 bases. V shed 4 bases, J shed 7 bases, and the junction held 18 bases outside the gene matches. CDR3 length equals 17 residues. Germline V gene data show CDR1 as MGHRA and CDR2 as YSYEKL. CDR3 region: CASSPLALPQPGGEAFF. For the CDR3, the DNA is TGCGCCAGCAGCCCACTAGCCTTACCACAGCCAGGGGGTGAAGCTTTCTTT.

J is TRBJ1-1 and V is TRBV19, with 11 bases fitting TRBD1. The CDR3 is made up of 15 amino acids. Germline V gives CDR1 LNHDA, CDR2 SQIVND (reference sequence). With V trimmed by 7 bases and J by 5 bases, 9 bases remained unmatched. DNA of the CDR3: TGTGCCAGTACCGAATACCGGGACAGGGGGACTGAAGCTTTCTTT. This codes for CASTEYRDRGTEAFF.

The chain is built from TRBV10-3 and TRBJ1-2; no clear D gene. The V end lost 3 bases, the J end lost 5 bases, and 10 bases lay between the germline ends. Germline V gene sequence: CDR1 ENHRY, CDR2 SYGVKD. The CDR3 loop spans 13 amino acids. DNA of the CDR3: TGTGCCATCAGTGAAAGTTGGGATTATGGCTACACCTTC. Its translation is CAISESWDYGYTF.

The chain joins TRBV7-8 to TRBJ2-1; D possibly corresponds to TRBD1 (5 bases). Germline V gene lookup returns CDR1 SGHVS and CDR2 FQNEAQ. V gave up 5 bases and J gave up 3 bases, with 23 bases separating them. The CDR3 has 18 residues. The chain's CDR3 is CASSRALGSGFVYNEQFF. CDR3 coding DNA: TGTGCCAGCAGCAGAGCCCTGGGGTCAGGGTTCGTCTACAATGAGCAGTTCTTC.

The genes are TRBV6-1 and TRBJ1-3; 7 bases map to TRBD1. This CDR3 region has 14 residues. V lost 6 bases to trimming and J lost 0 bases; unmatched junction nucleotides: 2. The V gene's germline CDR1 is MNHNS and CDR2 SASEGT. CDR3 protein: CASRAGGSGNTIYF. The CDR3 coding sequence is TGTGCCAGCAGGGCAGGGGGCTCTGGAAACACCATATATTTT.

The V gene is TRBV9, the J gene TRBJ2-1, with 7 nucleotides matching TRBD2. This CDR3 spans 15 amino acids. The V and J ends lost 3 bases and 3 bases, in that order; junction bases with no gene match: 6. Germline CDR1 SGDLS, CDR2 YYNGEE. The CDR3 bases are TGTGCCAGCAGCGCCGGGACTACCTACTACAATGAGCAGTTCTTC. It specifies CASSAGTTYYNEQFF.

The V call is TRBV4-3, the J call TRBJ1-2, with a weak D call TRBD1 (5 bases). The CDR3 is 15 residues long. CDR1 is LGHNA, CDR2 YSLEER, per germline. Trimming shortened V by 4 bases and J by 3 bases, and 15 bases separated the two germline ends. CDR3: CASSPGTPAHYGYTF. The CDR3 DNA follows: TGCGCCAGCAGCCCCGGGACCCCGGCACACTATGGCTACACCTTC.

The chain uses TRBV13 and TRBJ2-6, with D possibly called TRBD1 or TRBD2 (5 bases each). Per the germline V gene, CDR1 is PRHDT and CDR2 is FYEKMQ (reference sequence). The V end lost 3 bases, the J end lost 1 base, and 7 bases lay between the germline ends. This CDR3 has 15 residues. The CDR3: CASSFEGSGANVLTF. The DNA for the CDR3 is TGTGCCAGCAGCTTCGAGGGGTCTGGGGCCAACGTCCTGACTTTC.

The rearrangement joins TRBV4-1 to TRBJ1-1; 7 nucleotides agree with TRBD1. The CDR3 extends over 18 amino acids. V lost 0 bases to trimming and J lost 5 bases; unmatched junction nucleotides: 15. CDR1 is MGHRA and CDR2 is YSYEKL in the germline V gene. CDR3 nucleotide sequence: TGCGCCAGCAGCCAAGATCTGGATAGGGGGCACATCAGGACTGAAGCTTTCTTT. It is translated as CASSQDLDRGHIRTEAFF.

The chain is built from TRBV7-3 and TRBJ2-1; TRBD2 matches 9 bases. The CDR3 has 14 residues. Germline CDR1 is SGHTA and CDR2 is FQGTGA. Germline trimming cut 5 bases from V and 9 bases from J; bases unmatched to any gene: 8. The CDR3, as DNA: TGTGCCAGCAGCGTGTTAGCGGGAGTGTCTGAGCAGTTCTTC. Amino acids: CASSVLAGVSEQFF.